The 26 T cell receptor beta chains below were found in one sample sequenced in a study of beta chain features in type 1 diabetes. Reverse transcription of all isolated RNA meant that expressed TCRB transcripts were sequenced. TCRdb keeps only in-frame clones here, not all; method: immunoSEQ multiplex PCR. The table includes hundreds of thousands of clones, 9.5% to 11% detected once. What was sequenced was naive CD4+ T cells from blood. The receptor source for this set is a woman aged 25 to 45 in good health.

The chain recombines TRBV28 with TRBJ2-7; a possible D gene is TRBD1 (6 bases). CDR3 length equals 13 residues. Trimming shortened V by 2 bases and J by 3 bases, and 8 bases separated the two germline ends. From germline, CDR1 is MDHEN and CDR2 SYDVKM. The DNA for the CDR3 is TGTGCCAGCAGTTTAGGGACACACTACGAGCAGTACTTC. Protein: CASSLGTHYEQYF. Full variable domain (outside the CDR3, taken from reference TRBV28 and TRBJ2-7): DVKVTQSSRYLVKRTGEKVFLECVQDMDHENMFWYRQDPGLGLRLIYFSYDVKMKEKGDIPEGYSVSREKKERFSLILESASTNQTSMYLCASSLGTHYEQYFGPGTRLTVT.

This chain links TRBV4-3 with TRBJ2-1; possibly TRBD2 for D (7 bases). CDR1 is LGHNA and CDR2 is YSLEER in the germline V gene. The V end was cut by 4 bases, the J end by 10 bases, with 29 bases between. There are 18 residues in the CDR3. CDR3 in amino acids: CASSRRKRGGVAVQEQFF. The CDR3 DNA follows: TGCGCCAGCAGCCGCCGAAAAAGGGGGGGAGTCGCGGTTCAGGAGCAGTTCTTC.

The chain carries TRBV6-6 and TRBJ2-7; the match to TRBD2 covers 9 bases. Germline CDR1 MNHNY, CDR2 SVGAGI (reference sequence). CDR3 length equals 15 residues. Germline trimming cut 1 base from V and 4 bases from J; bases unmatched to any gene: 5. The CDR3 protein is CASSYFGREGYEQYF. The DNA for the CDR3 is TGTGCCAGCAGTTACTTCGGGCGGGAGGGTTACGAGCAGTACTTC.

V and J are TRBV9 and TRBJ1-1; tentative D call: TRBD1 (6 bases). This CDR3 has 12 residues. Germline CDR1 SGDLS, CDR2 YYNGEE. Between the trimmed V and J ends, which lost 3 bases and 10 bases, there was a span of 13 bases. As DNA, the CDR3 is TGTGCCAGCAGCGGAACAGGGCCTCCAGCTTTCTTT. Translation gives CASSGTGPPAFF.

This clone occurred a few times. The chain has TRBV5-1 and TRBJ1-5; TRBD1 aligns across 12 bases. The CDR3 runs 17 residues. Germline CDR1 reads SGHRS; CDR2 reads YFSETQ. After removal of 4 bases from V and 2 bases from J, the junction contained 7 bases not matched to a gene. The CDR3 DNA is TGCGCCAGCAGCCCGGGACAGGGGGCGCGTGGCAATCAGCCCCAGCATTTT. It yields the protein CASSPGQGARGNQPQHF.

In this sample, this clone turned up a few times. V and J are TRBV5-1 and TRBJ2-7; 12 positions agree with TRBD1. This CDR3 has 16 amino acids. The J segment lost 6 bases and the V segment lost 2 bases, leaving 9 bases of the junction unmatched. CDR1 and CDR2 (germline): SGHRS, YFSETQ. CDR3 loop: CASSLTGPGQGAEQYF. The CDR3, as DNA: TGCGCCAGCAGCTTAACAGGTCCGGGACAGGGGGCCGAGCAGTACTTC.

The chain carries TRBV30 and TRBJ1-5, with TRBD1 matching 7 bases. This CDR3 region has 14 residues. With 1 base clipped from V and 5 bases from J, the junction kept 5 bases outside the gene matches. The germline gives CDR1 GTSNPN, CDR2 SVGIG (reference sequence). CDR3 region: CAWSALGTDQPQHF. The DNA of the CDR3 is TGTGCCTGGAGTGCACTCGGGACAGATCAGCCCCAGCATTTT.

The rearrangement links TRBV29-1 to TRBJ2-3, with a possible D match to TRBD2 (6 bases). Germline V lookup: CDR1 SQVTM, CDR2 ANQGSEA. V was pared by 6 bases and J by 1 base, with 14 bases between. This CDR3 is 14 amino acids long. DNA of the CDR3: TGCAGCGTCGGAGGGGTAGCGGGCACAGATACGCAGTATTTT. This gives the protein CSVGGVAGTDTQYF.

The chain recombines TRBV25-1 with TRBJ2-1, with 11 bases fitting TRBD2. The CDR3 totals 16 residues. Per the germline V gene, CDR1 is MGHDK and CDR2 is SYGVNS. V lost 4 bases, J lost 6 bases, and 8 bases stayed unmatched. CDR3 residues: CASSGPGLAGGNEQFF. As DNA, the CDR3 is TGTGCCAGCAGTGGACCCGGACTAGCGGGTGGCAATGAGCAGTTCTTC. The full variable domain, in which reference TRBV25-1 and TRBJ2-1 provide the parts outside the CDR3, is EADIYQTPRYLVIGTGKKITLECSQTMGHDKMYWYQQDPGMELHLIHYSYGVNSTEKGDLSSESTVSRIRTEHFPLTLESARPSHTSQYLCASSGPGLAGGNEQFFGPGTRLTVL.

The table lists this clone with a few counts. The rearrangement joins TRBV28 to TRBJ1-2, with TRBD1 matching 12 bases. The CDR3 loop spans 14 amino acids. From germline, CDR1 is MDHEN and CDR2 SYDVKM. Trimming at V came to 7 bases and at J to 8 bases, leaving 8 bases not matched to a gene. The CDR3 coding sequence is TGTGCCAGCAAACCGGGACAGGGGGCACGAGGCTACACCTTC. Translating it yields CASKPGQGARGYTF.

Note on this clone: The sample has other DNA sequences that encode this CDR3 too. V gene TRBV7-3 combines with J gene TRBJ2-3, with D possibly TRBD2 on 6 matching bases. This CDR3 is 15 amino acids long. CDR1 is SGHTA and CDR2 is FQGTGA in the germline V gene. V lost 3 bases, J lost 0 bases, and 10 bases lay in between. In nucleotides, the CDR3 is TGTGCCAGCAGCTTTCGGGCGGGGAGCACAGATACGCAGTATTTT. Residues: CASSFRAGSTDTQYF.

This clone was recorded a few times. J is TRBJ2-7 and V is TRBV7-2, with D tentatively TRBD2 (6 bases). Between the trimmed V and J ends, which lost 2 bases and 5 bases, there was a span of 10 bases. Germline lookup yields CDR1 SGHTA and CDR2 FQGNSA. The length of the CDR3 is 13 residues. CDR3 coding DNA: TGTGCCAGCAGCTTAAGCCGGAGGGACGAGCAGTACTTC. Translating gives CASSLSRRDEQYF.

The chain combines TRBV5-1 with TRBJ2-1; TRBD2 agrees at 7 bases. Germline CDR1 and CDR2: SGHRS and YFSETQ. The CDR3 spans 15 residues. V gave up 1 base and J gave up 2 bases; unmatched junction bases: 3. CDR3 sequence reads: CASSLSLAAYNEQFF. CDR3 nucleotides: TGCGCCAGCAGCTTGAGTCTAGCGGCCTACAATGAGCAGTTCTTC.

There are a few counts of this clone. The CDR3 DNA reads TGTGCCAGCAGTTGGACAGGCTACAATGAGCAGTTCTTC. Translating gives CASSWTGYNEQFF. The chain has TRBV2 and TRBJ2-1; TRBD1 agrees at 7 bases. CDR3 length: 13 amino acids. Germline values: CDR1 SNHLY, CDR2 FYNNEI. J lost 3 bases, V lost 5 bases, and 1 base had no gene match.

This clone occurred a few times. In DNA, the CDR3 is TGTGCCAGCAGTGGACAGGGCGGAACCTACGAGCAGTACTTC. It is translated as CASSGQGGTYEQYF. The V and J genes are TRBV28 and TRBJ2-7, with 8 bases lining up with TRBD1. The CDR3 runs to 14 residues. Germline V CDR1 and CDR2: MDHEN, SYDVKM. Unmatched junction bases numbered 5, after V lost 5 bases and J lost 2 bases.

CDR3 sequence: CATSIQGLDNEKLFF. CDR3 bases: TGTGCCACCAGCATACAGGGCCTCGACAATGAAAAACTGTTTTTT. The chain uses TRBV15 and TRBJ1-4, with a tentative D call TRBD1 (6 bases). This CDR3 contains 15 residues. The V and J ends lost 4 bases and 5 bases respectively, with 14 bases between them. The germline gives CDR1 LNHNV, CDR2 YYDKDF (reference sequence).

This clone appeared a few times. This sequence joins TRBV18 and TRBJ2-3; D is perhaps TRBD2 (5 bases). Germline V gene lookup returns CDR1 KGHSH and CDR2 LQKENI. The V end lost 3 bases, the J end lost 4 bases, and 14 bases lay between the germline ends. The CDR3 covers 15 residues. This CDR3 is CASSPRDSIADTQYF. The CDR3 DNA reads TGTGCCAGCTCACCCCGGGATTCGATCGCAGATACGCAGTATTTT.

There are a few counts of this clone. The chain combines TRBV6-6 with TRBJ2-5; the D is unclear. This CDR3 is built from 14 residues. Germline loops: CDR1 MNHNY, CDR2 SVGAGI (reference sequence). Trimming left V 6 bases short and J 2 bases short, with 13 bases between. The CDR3 spells CASRKQRVQETQYF. The CDR3 nucleotides read TGTGCCAGCAGAAAACAGAGAGTACAAGAGACCCAGTACTTC.

In this sample, this clone turned up a few times. The chain recombines TRBV11-1 with TRBJ2-1; 14 bases match TRBD2. V gave up 6 bases and J gave up 7 bases; unmatched junction bases: 11. Germline V CDR1 and CDR2: SGHAT, FQDESV (reference sequence). The CDR3 consists of 17 residues. In DNA form, the CDR3 reads TGTGCCAGCAGAAATCCCGTGGGACTAGCGGGAGTTAATGAGCAGTTCTTC. Translation: CASRNPVGLAGVNEQFF.

V is TRBV28 and J is TRBJ2-2; D is perhaps TRBD1 (6 bases). Deletions cut 6 bases from V and 2 bases from J, with 13 bases between. This CDR3 comprises 15 residues. Looked up from germline, CDR1 is MDHEN and CDR2 is SYDVKM. The CDR3 coding sequence is TGTGCCAGCAGACCTGACAGGATCAACACCGGGGAGCTGTTTTTT. Amino acids: CASRPDRINTGELFF. Drawing the rest from reference TRBV28 and TRBJ2-2, the complete variable domain is DVKVTQSSRYLVKRTGEKVFLECVQDMDHENMFWYRQDPGLGLRLIYFSYDVKMKEKGDIPEGYSVSREKKERFSLILESASTNQTSMYLCASRPDRINTGELFFGEGSRLTVL.

This clone has a handful of counts. The same CDR3 arises from other DNA sequences in this sample as well. The chain joins TRBV18 to TRBJ2-7; 12 bases line up with TRBD2. Germline V CDR1 and CDR2: KGHSH, LQKENI. V lost 6 bases and J lost 0; bases outside the gene matches: 6. This CDR3 is built from 16 residues. In DNA, the CDR3 is TGTGCCAGCTCCCCCGGACTAGCGGGAACCTCCTACGAGCAGTACTTC. Translation: CASSPGLAGTSYEQYF.

The rearrangement uses TRBV30 and TRBJ2-7; D gene unclear. The CDR3 totals 15 residues. Trimming removed 0 bases at V and 0 bases at J, with 12 bases between. Per germline, CDR1 GTSNPN and CDR2 SVGIG (reference sequence). In DNA, the CDR3 is TGTGCCTGGAGTGTACAACGGGTGGGCTCCTACGAGCAGTACTTC. Encoded protein: CAWSVQRVGSYEQYF.

The CDR3 region has the DNA TGTGCCAGCAGTTTAATCAGGGGGCTGCAAGCTTTCTTT. It yields the protein CASSLIRGLQAFF. The genes are TRBV27 and TRBJ1-1; 8 nucleotides agree with TRBD1. The CDR3 length is 13 residues. CDR1 and CDR2 from the germline V gene are MNHEY and SMNVEV (reference sequence). With V trimmed by 2 bases and J by 9 bases, 5 bases remained unmatched.

This chain links TRBV6-1 with TRBJ2-4; possible D gene TRBD1, 5 bases. This CDR3 is built from 14 residues. Per the germline V gene, CDR1 is MNHNS and CDR2 is SASEGT. V shed 7 bases and J shed 1 base, with 11 bases lying between them. This CDR3 is CASTLGVAKNIQYF. CDR3 bases: TGTGCCAGCACCTTAGGGGTGGCCAAAAACATTCAGTACTTC.

The rearrangement uses TRBV28 and TRBJ2-7, with 11 bases fitting TRBD1. Per germline, CDR1 MDHEN and CDR2 SYDVKM. Germline trimming cut 7 bases from V and 5 bases from J; bases unmatched to any gene: 7. The CDR3 runs 14 residues. The CDR3 loop is CASKIPGQGDEQYF. DNA for the CDR3: TGTGCCAGCAAAATCCCGGGACAGGGGGACGAGCAGTACTTC.

This clone has only a few counts. Distinct nucleotide sequences in the sample also encode this CDR3. The V call is TRBV7-2, the J call TRBJ2-2, with D perhaps matching TRBD2 (6 bases). V lost 0 bases and J lost 4, with 6 bases in between. The germline V gene encodes CDR1 SGHTA and CDR2 FQGNSA. The CDR3 length is 14 residues. The CDR3 loop is CASSLAGGTGELFF. In DNA form, the CDR3 reads TGTGCCAGCAGCTTAGCGGGAGGCACCGGGGAGCTGTTTTTT.